This entry concerns a single T cell receptor (beta chain). The V gene lost 8 bases and the J gene lost 3 bases, with 14 bases spanning the gap. The V gene's germline CDR1 is SNHLY and CDR2 FYNNEI. The CDR3 covers 13 residues. Profiling relied on immunoSEQ multiplex PCR, and the TCRdb table lists in-frame clones only, not all of them. The sample carries tens of thousands of clones, 72% recorded once. The record originates from a study of radiotherapy plus CTLA-4 blockade in lung cancer. This TCR was sampled from a human donor with non-small cell lung cancer who had stable disease on radiotherapy plus ipilimumab. The sample consisted of peripheral blood, taken from a patient treated with radiotherapy plus ipilimumab. The chain combines TRBV2 with TRBJ2-7; D is perhaps TRBD1 (6 bases). CDR3 sequence: CASSSGDRYEQYF. The CDR3 DNA reads TGTGCCAGCTCCTCAGGGGACCGCTACGAGCAGTACTTC.